This TCR beta chain stems from a study of OX40 agonist ivuxolimab in advanced cancers. Study-wide context: Aged roughly 23 to 85 with a mean of approximately 57 years, they were approximately 80% male.

The CDR3 has 18 amino acids. Per the germline V gene, CDR1 is SSHAT and CDR2 is FNYEAQ (reference sequence). As to this clone: Relative to the germline gene, one junction end is altered; a read error may explain this.

Exclusion of a patient followed from autoimmune disease history or systemic immunosuppression. Clones were sequenced by immunoSEQ multiplex PCR, and TCRdb holds only the in-frame ones, with some missing. This table holds about 78,000 clones, approximately 90% found once. The input for sequencing was CD4+ or CD8+ T cells sorted from blood, taken in a trial of the OX40 agonist ivuxolimab. The source is an adult with an advanced solid tumor such as melanoma, head and neck, liver or kidney cancer. The chain joins TRBV7-7 to TRBJ2-2, with 11 bases that match TRBD2. CDR3 in DNA: TGTGCTAGCAGCTCCCTCCCTCCTAGCGGGGGGAGAGGCGGGGAGCTGTTTTTT. Protein: CASSSLPPSGGRGGELFF.